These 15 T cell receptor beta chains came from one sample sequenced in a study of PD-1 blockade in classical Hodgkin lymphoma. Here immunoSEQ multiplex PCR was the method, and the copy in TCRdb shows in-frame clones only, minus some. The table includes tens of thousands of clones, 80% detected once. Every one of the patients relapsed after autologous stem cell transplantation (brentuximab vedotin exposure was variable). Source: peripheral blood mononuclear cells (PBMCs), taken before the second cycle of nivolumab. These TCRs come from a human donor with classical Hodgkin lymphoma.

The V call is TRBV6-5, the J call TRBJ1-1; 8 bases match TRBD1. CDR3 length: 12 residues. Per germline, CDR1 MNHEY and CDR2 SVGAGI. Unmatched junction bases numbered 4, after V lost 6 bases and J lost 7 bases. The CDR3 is CASRRQGSEAFF. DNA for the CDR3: TGTGCCAGCAGACGACAGGGGAGTGAAGCTTTCTTT.

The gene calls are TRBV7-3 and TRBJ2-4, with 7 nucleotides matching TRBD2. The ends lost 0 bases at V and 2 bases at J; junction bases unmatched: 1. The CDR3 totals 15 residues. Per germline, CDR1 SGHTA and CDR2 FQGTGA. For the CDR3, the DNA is TGTGCCAGCAGCTTAACGGGAGGGCCCAAAAACATTCAGTACTTC. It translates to CASSLTGGPKNIQYF.

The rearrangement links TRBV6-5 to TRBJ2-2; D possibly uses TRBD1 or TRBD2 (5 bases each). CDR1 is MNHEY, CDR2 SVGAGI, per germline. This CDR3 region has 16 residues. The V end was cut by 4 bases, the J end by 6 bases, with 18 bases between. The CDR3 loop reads CASSSGTSRQAGELFF. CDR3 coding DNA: TGTGCCAGCAGTTCCGGGACCTCCAGGCAAGCCGGGGAGCTGTTTTTT.

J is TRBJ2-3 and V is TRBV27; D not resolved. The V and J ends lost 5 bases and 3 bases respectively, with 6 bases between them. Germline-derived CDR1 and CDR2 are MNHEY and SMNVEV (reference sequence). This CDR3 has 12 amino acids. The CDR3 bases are TGTGCCAGCAGTCGAACAACAGATACGCAGTATTTT. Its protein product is CASSRTTDTQYF.

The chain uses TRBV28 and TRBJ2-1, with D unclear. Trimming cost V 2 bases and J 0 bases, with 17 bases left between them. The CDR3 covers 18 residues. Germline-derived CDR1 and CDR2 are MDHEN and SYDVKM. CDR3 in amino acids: CASSLLTGGGSSYNEQFF. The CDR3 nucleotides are TGTGCCAGCAGTTTACTAACGGGTGGCGGAAGCTCCTACAATGAGCAGTTCTTC.

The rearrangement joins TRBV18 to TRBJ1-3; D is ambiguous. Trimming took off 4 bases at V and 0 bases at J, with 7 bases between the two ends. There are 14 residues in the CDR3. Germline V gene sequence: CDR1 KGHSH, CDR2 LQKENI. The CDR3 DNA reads TGTGCCAGCTCACTAGTCCACTCTGGAAACACCATATATTTT. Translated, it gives CASSLVHSGNTIYF.

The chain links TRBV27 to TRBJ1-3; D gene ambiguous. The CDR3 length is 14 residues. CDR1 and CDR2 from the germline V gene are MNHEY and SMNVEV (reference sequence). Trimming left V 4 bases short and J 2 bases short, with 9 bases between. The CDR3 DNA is TGTGCCAGCAGTTACGGAGGACCTGGAAACACCATATATTTT. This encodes CASSYGGPGNTIYF.

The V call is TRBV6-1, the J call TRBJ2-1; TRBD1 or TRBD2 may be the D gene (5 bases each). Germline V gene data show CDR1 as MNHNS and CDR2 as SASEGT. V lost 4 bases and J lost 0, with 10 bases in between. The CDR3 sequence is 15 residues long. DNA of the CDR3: TGTGCCAGCAGTGTTTTTGGGGGCTCCTACAATGAGCAGTTCTTC. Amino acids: CASSVFGGSYNEQFF.

CDR3 sequence: CASSEAQTGNQPQHF. In nucleotides, the CDR3 is TGTGCCAGCAGTGAAGCACAGACAGGCAATCAGCCCCAGCATTTT. The genes are TRBV2 and TRBJ1-5, with D possibly matching TRBD1 (5 bases). The CDR3 length is 15 residues. V lost 0 bases and J 2 bases, leaving 8 bases between the germline ends. Germline V gene sequence: CDR1 SNHLY, CDR2 FYNNEI.

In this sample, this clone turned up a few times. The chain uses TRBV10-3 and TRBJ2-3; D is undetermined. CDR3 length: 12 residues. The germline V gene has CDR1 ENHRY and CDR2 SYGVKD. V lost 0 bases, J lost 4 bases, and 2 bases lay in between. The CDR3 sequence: CAISESSDTQYF. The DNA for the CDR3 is TGTGCCATCAGTGAGTCTTCAGATACGCAGTATTTT.

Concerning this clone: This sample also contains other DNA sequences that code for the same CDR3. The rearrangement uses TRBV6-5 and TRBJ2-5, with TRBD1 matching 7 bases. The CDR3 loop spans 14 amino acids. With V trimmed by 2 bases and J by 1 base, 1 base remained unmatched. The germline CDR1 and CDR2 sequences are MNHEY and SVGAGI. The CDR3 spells CASSYGTAQETQYF. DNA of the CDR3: TGTGCCAGCAGTTACGGGACAGCCCAAGAGACCCAGTACTTC.

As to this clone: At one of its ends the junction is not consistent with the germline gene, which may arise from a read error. The CDR3 sequence: CASSYSGGLAGPEQFF. The CDR3 coding sequence is TGTGCCAGCAGCTACTCAGGGGGACTAGCGGGACCTGAGCAGTTCTTC. The chain carries TRBV6-6 and TRBJ2-1; 13 bases map to TRBD2. The CDR3 is made up of 16 amino acids. CDR1 is MNHNY, CDR2 SVGAGI, per germline (reference sequence).

CDR3 nucleotides: TGTGCCTGGAGCAGGGAGATGGACAGGGGCCGAAACTACGAGCAGTACTTC. This codes for CAWSREMDRGRNYEQYF. The chain links TRBV30 to TRBJ2-7, with TRBD1 matching over 9 bases. Germline CDR1 GTSNPN, CDR2 SVGIG (reference sequence). V was pared by 3 bases and J by 3 bases, with 15 bases of the junction left unmatched. The CDR3 runs 17 residues.

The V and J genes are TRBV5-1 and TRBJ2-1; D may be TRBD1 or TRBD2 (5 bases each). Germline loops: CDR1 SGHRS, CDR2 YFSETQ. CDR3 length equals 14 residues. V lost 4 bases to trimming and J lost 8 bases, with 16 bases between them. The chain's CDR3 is CASSLGTRRDEQFF. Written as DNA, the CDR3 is TGCGCCAGCAGCCTCGGGACCCGGCGGGATGAGCAGTTCTTC.

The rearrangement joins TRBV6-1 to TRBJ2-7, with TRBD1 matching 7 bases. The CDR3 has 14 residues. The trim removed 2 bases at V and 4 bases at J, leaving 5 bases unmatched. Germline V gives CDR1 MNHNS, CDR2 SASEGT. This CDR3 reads CASSESRGSYEQYF. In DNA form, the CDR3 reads TGTGCCAGCAGTGAAAGCAGGGGGAGTTACGAGCAGTACTTC.